This T cell receptor (beta chain) appears in the sequencing data of a study of cytomegalovirus exposure and HLA in healthy donors. Primers included in the PCR were 60 Vbeta and 13 Jbeta primers. Using immunoSEQ multiplex PCR, the repertoire was profiled, and TCRdb retains in-frame clones only, with some absent. The sample lists approximately 210,000 clones, 70% to 80% seen once, with approximately 0.4% in the top ten. Germline V gene lookup returns CDR1 SEHNR and CDR2 FQNEAQ (reference sequence). Germline trimming cut 7 bases from V and 6 bases from J; bases unmatched to any gene: 7. The CDR3 covers 14 residues.

Sequencing was carried out using PBMCs. The chain has TRBV7-9 and TRBJ2-2; 8 bases match TRBD1. This sequence was found in a male donor in good health and CMV-seropositive. DNA of the CDR3: TGTGCCAGCAATCAAAACAGGGGGGCCGGGGAGCTGTTTTTT. Encoded protein: CASNQNRGAGELFF.